Shown below are 22 T cell receptor beta chains from a single sample sequenced in a study of T-cell reconstitution after alpha-beta-depleted transplantation in children (dated by TCRdb to the mid-2010s). Receptor amplification or capture employed PCR. The sequencing machine was an Illumina HiSeq 2500. Molecular barcoding was employed in the preparation of TCR libraries, with unique molecular identifiers being used to normalize TCRbeta repertoire quantification. TCRdb took the public reads, trimmed them with fastp at Q25, ran MiXCR for clone calling and kept in-frame beta chains. Under each unique CDR3 protein, matching rows form one entry showing the most common genes and DNA. The sample profile shows some 200,000 distinct CDR3 sequences; 9.7% of them were found once. The ten largest clones capture 5.1% of the sample. The sample was PBMCs from the stem cell graft donor, taken from the stem cell graft. These receptor sequences come from a human donor who donated a stem cell graft to a child with SCID.

This clonotype was observed many times. J is TRBJ1-1 and V is TRBV7-6; TRBD1 matches 7 bases. Germline V gives CDR1 SGHVS, CDR2 FNYEAQ. J gave up 1 base and V 4 bases, and 6 bases lay outside the gene matches. CDR3 length: 15 residues. CDR3 amino acids: CASSSQTGKNTEAFF. The CDR3 bases are TGTGCCAGCAGCTCTCAGACAGGGAAGAACACTGAAGCTTTCTTT.

There are many counts of this clonotype. The CDR3 sequence is CASLDSTDLNTEAFF. CDR3 sequence (DNA): TGTGCCAGCCTCGACTCGACAGACCTGAACACTGAAGCTTTCTTT. The chain has TRBV4-2 and TRBJ1-1; possibly TRBD1 for D (5 bases). The CDR3 extends over 15 amino acids. V lost 8 bases and J 0 bases, leaving 16 bases between the germline ends. Germline V gene sequence: CDR1 LGHNA, CDR2 YNFKEQ.

In this sample, this clonotype turned up many times. The chain carries TRBV18 and TRBJ2-1; D not resolved. This CDR3 is 11 amino acids long. V dropped 2 bases and J dropped 12 bases, with 8 bases sitting between them. The germline CDR1 and CDR2 sequences are KGHSH and LQKENI. The CDR3 loop is CASSPTMTQFF. The DNA of the CDR3 is TGTGCCAGCTCACCAACCATGACGCAGTTCTTC.

The CDR3 DNA is TGTGCCAGCAGCTTCCATAGGGTGGGAGGGAATCAGCCCCAGCATTTT. Residues: CASSFHRVGGNQPQHF. This chain uses TRBV12-3 or TRBV12-4 with TRBJ1-5; D is uncertain. V was shortened by 6 bases and J by 4 bases, with 19 bases between the two germline ends. This CDR3 is built from 16 residues.

This clonotype was counted at least ten times. The V gene is TRBV9, the J gene TRBJ1-2, with 9 nucleotides matching TRBD1. CDR1 SGDLS and CDR2 YYNGEE come from the germline V gene. V gave up 0 bases and J gave up 1 base; unmatched junction bases: 4. This CDR3 region has 16 residues. The DNA for the CDR3 is TGTGCCAGCAGCGTAGGAAGGGACAGGGATAACTATGGCTACACCTTC. Encoded protein: CASSVGRDRDNYGYTF.

This clonotype was found many times. The CDR3 coding sequence is TGCAGTACTCCTAAAAGGGAGAACACTGAAGCTTTCTTT. Encoded protein: CSTPKRENTEAFF. The rearrangement joins TRBV20-1 to TRBJ1-1, with unresolved D. Trimming removed 8 bases from V and 1 base from J, with 14 bases in between. The CDR3 has 13 residues. Germline V gene data show CDR1 as DFQATT and CDR2 as SNEGSKA (reference sequence).

This clonotype was seen ten or more times. This chain joins TRBV6-4 and TRBJ1-1; the D gene is possibly TRBD1 (5 bases). CDR1 MRHNA and CDR2 SNTAGT come from the germline V gene. CDR3 size: 16 residues. Trimming removed 6 bases from V and 3 bases from J, with 20 bases in between. The CDR3 DNA sequence: TGTGCCAGCAGCAAGTCCCCGCAGGGTGGGTACACTGAAGCTTTCTTT. It codes for CASSKSPQGGYTEAFF.

This clonotype was found once. The chain uses TRBV12-3 or TRBV12-4 and TRBJ1-1; 7 nucleotides agree with TRBD1. V shed 11 bases and J 3 bases; nucleotides not matched to a gene: 24. This CDR3 is built from 18 residues. The CDR3 DNA reads TGTGCCTTCAGTTTTATAGGGGGCCCGGGGGCGCGGGACACTGAAGCTTTCTTT. Its translation: CAFSFIGGPGARDTEAFF.

This clonotype was observed many times. The J gene is TRBJ1-4, the V gene TRBV20-1; D is unresolved. Trimming removed 6 bases at V and 4 bases at J, with 18 bases between. CDR3 length: 15 residues. Germline V gives CDR1 DFQATT, CDR2 SNEGSKA (reference sequence). CDR3 nucleotide sequence: TGCAGTGCGGCTGACAAAAAAAGGCTTAATGAAAAACTGTTTTTT. Translation gives CSAADKKRLNEKLFF.

This clonotype showed up many times. The chain carries TRBV5-1 and TRBJ1-1; a possible D gene is TRBD1 (5 bases). This CDR3 spans 13 amino acids. Per the germline V gene, CDR1 is SGHRS and CDR2 is YFSETQ. V was trimmed by 3 bases and J by 9 bases, leaving 15 bases between them. CDR3 protein: CASSSREQGKAFF. The CDR3 region has the DNA TGCGCCAGCAGCTCCCGAGAGCAGGGAAAAGCTTTCTTT.

This clonotype was seen ten or more times. The CDR3 region is CASSHQGYYEQYF. CDR3 DNA: TGTGCCAGCAGTCATCAGGGTTACTACGAGCAGTACTTC. J is TRBJ2-7 and V is TRBV25-1, with D perhaps matching TRBD1 (5 bases). Per the germline V gene, CDR1 is MGHDK and CDR2 is SYGVNS. The V end lost 5 bases, the J end lost 3 bases, and 11 bases lay between the germline ends. This CDR3 spans 13 amino acids.

This clonotype was observed at least ten times. The V and J genes are TRBV7-9 and TRBJ2-3; a possible D gene is TRBD1 (5 bases). The CDR3 has 14 amino acids. V gave up 1 base and J gave up 5 bases, with 10 bases separating them. CDR1 is SEHNR, CDR2 FQNEAQ, per germline (reference sequence). DNA of the CDR3: TGTGCCAGCAGCTTAGAGGCCAGGGAAGATACGCAGTATTTT. Translating gives CASSLEAREDTQYF. Variable domain in full (rest from reference TRBV7-9 and TRBJ2-3): DTGVSQNPRHKITKRGQNVTFRCDPISEHNRLYWYRQTLGQGPEFLTYFQNEAQLEKSRLLSDRFSAERPKGSFSTLEIQRTEQGDSAMYLCASSLEAREDTQYFGPGTRLTVL.

In its sample, this clonotype was seen many times. The rearrangement links TRBV30 to TRBJ1-6; D is unclear. Germline values: CDR1 GTSNPN, CDR2 SVGIG (reference sequence). V lost 3 bases and J 7 bases, leaving 13 bases between the germline ends. The CDR3 is made up of 14 amino acids. CDR3 sequence reads: CAWSLGSRNSPLHF. Written as DNA, the CDR3 is TGTGCCTGGAGCCTGGGCAGCCGGAATTCACCCCTCCACTTT.

This clonotype was detected many times. This sequence joins TRBV7-8 and TRBJ2-5, with D perhaps given as TRBD1 or TRBD2 (5 bases each). Trimming pared 6 bases from V and 5 bases from J, leaving 19 bases between. The CDR3 length is 15 residues. The germline V gene encodes CDR1 SGHVS and CDR2 FQNEAQ. This CDR3 reads CASSLNIRGDETQYF. The CDR3 DNA sequence: TGTGCCAGCAGTCTTAATATACGAGGGGATGAGACCCAGTACTTC. The full variable domain, with the rest looked up from reference TRBV7-8 and TRBJ2-5, is GAGVSQSPRYKVAKRGQDVALRCDPISGHVSLFWYQQALGQGPEFLTYFQNEAQLDKSGLPSDRFFAERPEGSVSTLKIQRTQQEDSAVYLCASSLNIRGDETQYFGPGTRLLVL.

The sample holds many counts of this clonotype. J is TRBJ1-1 and V is TRBV6-2 or TRBV6-3; 9 bases agree with TRBD1. The CDR3 consists of 14 residues. The trim removed 7 bases at V and 8 bases at J, leaving 11 bases unmatched. The V gene's germline CDR1 is MNHEY and CDR2 SVGEGT. The CDR3 DNA is TGTGCCAGCACCAACCCCCCGACAGGGGGAGAAGCTTTCTTT. It yields the protein CASTNPPTGGEAFF.

This clonotype was observed a handful of times. The V gene is TRBV5-1, the J gene TRBJ2-3; weak D call: TRBD1 (6 bases). V shed 3 bases and J shed 3 bases, with 17 bases lying between them. CDR1 and CDR2 (germline): SGHRS, YFSETQ. This CDR3 has 16 residues. CDR3 region: CASSSQGMGGTDTQYF. Here the CDR3 DNA reads TGCGCCAGCAGCTCACAGGGCATGGGTGGTACAGATACGCAGTATTTT.

On this clonotype itself: A much larger clone is a single base away; this may be a read error. The V and J genes are TRBV20-1 and TRBJ2-1; the D gene is possibly TRBD1 (8 bases). CDR3 size: 15 residues. Germline CDR1 is DFQATT and CDR2 is SNEGSKA (reference sequence). Here the CDR3 reads CSARDSGQGGNEQLF. The CDR3 DNA reads TGCAGTGCTAGAGATAGCGGACAGGGAGGGAATGAGCAGCTCTTC.

This clonotype was seen repeatedly, ten times or more. The CDR3 spells CASTSREGQPQHF. The DNA for the CDR3 is TGTGCCAGCACCTCGAGGGAAGGACAGCCCCAGCATTTT. The chain recombines TRBV7-2 with TRBJ1-5; unclear D gene. The V end was cut by 7 bases, the J end by 7 bases, with 14 bases between. The CDR3 runs 13 residues. CDR1 is SGHTA, CDR2 FQGNSA, per germline.

There are many counts of this clonotype. The J gene is TRBJ2-7, the V gene TRBV6-5, with a possible D match to TRBD1 (5 bases). The CDR3 has 15 amino acids. The germline CDR1 and CDR2 sequences are MNHEY and SVGAGI. The V end was cut by 2 bases, the J end by 0 bases, with 11 bases between. CDR3 sequence reads: CASSYGAYGSYEQYF. In DNA, the CDR3 is TGTGCCAGCAGTTACGGGGCATATGGCTCCTACGAGCAGTACTTC.

This clonotype was seen many times. This chain joins TRBV11-2 and TRBJ2-5; perhaps TRBD1 as D (5 bases). Trimming removed 1 base at V and 4 bases at J, with 10 bases between. CDR3 size: 14 residues. Germline assignment: CDR1 SGHAT and CDR2 FQNNGV. The CDR3 reads CASSLARQRETQYF. CDR3 DNA: TGTGCCAGCAGCTTAGCCCGACAGCGAGAGACCCAGTACTTC.

This clonotype appeared many times. The chain employs TRBV6-2 or TRBV6-3 and TRBJ2-3; 12 bases match TRBD2. Per the germline V gene, CDR1 is MNHEY and CDR2 is SVGEGT. There are 16 residues in the CDR3. V lost 4 bases and J lost 2; bases outside the gene matches: 4. The CDR3: CASSSGLAGTTDTQYF. DNA of the CDR3: TGTGCCAGCAGTTCTGGACTAGCGGGGACCACAGATACGCAGTATTTT.

This clonotype was detected ten times or more. The chain links TRBV5-1 to TRBJ1-2, with unresolved D. V was trimmed by 4 bases and J by 1 base, leaving 8 bases between them. Looked up from germline, CDR1 is SGHRS and CDR2 is YFSETQ. There are 13 residues in the CDR3. The CDR3 DNA reads TGCGCCAGCAGCGCCGCAGTTAACTATGGCTACACCTTC. This encodes CASSAAVNYGYTF.